What follows is one T cell receptor beta chain and its context. This specimen belongs to a study of PD-L1 blockade in urothelial cancer. Each patient's cancer was a locally advanced or metastatic urothelial carcinoma. Produced via immunoSEQ multiplex PCR; TCRdb's table is partial and in-frame only. Among 30,000 to 50,000 clones listed, around nine tenths were seen once. This sequence originates from a man aged 55 to 70 with urothelial cancer. This specimen was PBMCs, taken around atezolizumab (anti-PD-L1) treatment.

CDR3 in DNA: TGTGCCAGCAGCTTTCATGGGTTCGGGGACAAACAAGAGACCCAGTACTTC. Its protein is CASSFHGFGDKQETQYF. This chain connects TRBV11-2 to TRBJ2-5; tentative D call: TRBD1 (6 bases). Per the germline V gene, CDR1 is SGHAT and CDR2 is FQNNGV. This CDR3 region has 17 residues. V lost 3 bases and J lost 2, with 19 bases in between. The full variable domain, completed using reference TRBV11-2 and TRBJ2-5, is EAGVAQSPRYKIIEKRQSVAFWCNPISGHATLYWYQQILGQGPKLLIQFQNNGVVDDSQLPKDRFSAERLKGVDSTLKIQPAKLEDSAVYLCASSFHGFGDKQETQYFGPGTRLLVL.